The rows below give T cell receptor beta chains drawn from one sample of a study of cytotoxic CD8 clonotypes in ibrutinib-treated CLL. Profiling relied on immunoSEQ multiplex PCR, and the TCRdb table lists in-frame clones only, not all of them. The sample lists about 130,000 clones; over 60% were seen once. The sample in question was PBMCs, obtained after 12 months of ibrutinib treatment. All receptors come from a human donor with chronic lymphocytic leukemia. Both conserved end residues are trimmed from each CDR3.

j_call v_call cdr3_aa
TRBJ2-3 TRBV7-6 ASSLAGTSGSDTQY
TRBJ1-5 TRBV5-1 ASSPIGGSNQPQH
TRBJ2-1 TRBV7-9 ASSFPEEDEQF
TRBJ2-7 TRBV29-1 SAGQTEPHEQY
TRBJ2-3 TRBV7-3 ASSRTAYTDTQY
TRBJ2-1 TRBV11-3 ASGRSSYNEQF
TRBJ1-1 TRBV4-2 ASSQDREPNTEAF
TRBJ2-1 TRBV19 ASSLVSGDEQF
TRBJ2-7 TRBV9 ASSVELGDGPYEQY
TRBJ2-7 TRBV28 ASSSQDSSGFYEQY
TRBJ2-7 TRBV5-4 ASSQTTSLNEQY
TRBJ2-1 TRBV6-1 ASSEGRSGNEQF
TRBJ2-7 TRBV6-5 ASKGTSKYEQY